Below are 20 T cell receptor beta chains sequenced from a single sample in a study of T cell changes during pregnancy in multiple sclerosis. The assay was immunoSEQ multiplex PCR, and TCRdb's table has in-frame clones only and misses some. Found here are about 38,000 clones, roughly 91% of them singletons; the top ten hold 5% to 6.5%. This specimen was CD8+ T cells from peripheral blood mononuclear cells, taken in the second trimester of pregnancy. The receptors come from a female donor with multiple sclerosis, enrolled in a pregnancy study.

V gene TRBV7-3 combines with J gene TRBJ1-1; 7 bases line up with TRBD1. CDR1 is SGHTA and CDR2 is FQGTGA in the germline V gene. The junction had 3 bases not matched to a gene; V was cut back by 3 bases and J by 8 bases. The CDR3 contains 12 residues. The CDR3 DNA sequence: TGTGCCAGCAGCTTCCGGACAGGCGAAGCTTTCTTT. Protein sequence: CASSFRTGEAFF.

V gene TRBV6-6 combines with J gene TRBJ2-7; D may be TRBD1 (6 bases). Per the germline V gene, CDR1 is MNHNY and CDR2 is SVGAGI (reference sequence). The germline V and J ends were trimmed by 2 bases and 2 bases, with 10 bases remaining between them. CDR3 length: 14 amino acids. CDR3: CASSYRGDTYEQYF. In DNA form, the CDR3 reads TGTGCCAGCAGTTACCGAGGGGACACCTACGAGCAGTACTTC.

The rearrangement links TRBV19 to TRBJ1-2, with 7 bases lining up with TRBD1. The CDR3 spans 14 residues. From germline, CDR1 is LNHDA and CDR2 SQIVND (reference sequence). Trimming took 5 bases from V and 4 from J; bases not matched to a gene: 7. This CDR3 reads CASSEGTGVYGYTF. The DNA for the CDR3 is TGTGCCAGTAGTGAAGGAACAGGGGTCTATGGCTACACCTTC.

This chain joins TRBV2 and TRBJ2-7, with 12 bases aligning to TRBD2. After removal of 3 bases from V and 0 bases from J, the junction contained 12 bases not matched to a gene. CDR3 size: 19 residues. Looked up from germline, CDR1 is SNHLY and CDR2 is FYNNEI. The CDR3 loop reads CASSDPGGLAGGSSYEQYF. The CDR3, as DNA: TGTGCCAGCAGTGACCCCGGGGGACTAGCGGGCGGTAGCTCCTACGAGCAGTACTTC.

The genes are TRBV27 and TRBJ1-4; 8 nucleotides match TRBD1. With 3 bases clipped from V and 8 bases from J, the junction kept 5 bases outside the gene matches. This CDR3 contains 14 residues. Germline lookup yields CDR1 MNHEY and CDR2 SMNVEV (reference sequence). CDR3 nucleotides: TGTGCCAGCAGTTTTTCAGGGGGCATCGAAAAACTGTTTTTT. Translating gives CASSFSGGIEKLFF.

The chain has TRBV2 and TRBJ1-2; 8 nucleotides line up with TRBD1. Germline-derived CDR1 and CDR2 are SNHLY and FYNNEI. The CDR3 contains 15 residues. J was trimmed by 7 bases and V by 0 bases; bases with no gene match: 7. DNA for the CDR3: TGTGCCAGCAGTGAAGCGCTTAGGACAGGGCCTGGCTACACCTTC. The encoded protein is CASSEALRTGPGYTF.

CDR3 in amino acids: CASSSDGTEIHRRAYF. CDR3 in DNA: TGCGCCAGCAGCTCAGACGGGACGGAGATTCACCGGAGGGCGTACTTC. The rearrangement links TRBV5-1 to TRBJ2-7; D may be TRBD2 (6 bases). The V and J ends lost 3 bases and 12 bases respectively, with 28 bases between them. The CDR3 is made up of 16 amino acids. The germline V gene has CDR1 SGHRS and CDR2 YFSETQ.

The CDR3 loop is CASRPGLAGGSYNEQFF. CDR3 DNA: TGTGCCAGTAGGCCGGGACTAGCGGGGGGCTCCTACAATGAGCAGTTCTTC. The chain recombines TRBV19 with TRBJ2-1, with TRBD2 identical over 15 bases. Germline CDR1 reads LNHDA; CDR2 reads SQIVND (reference sequence). This CDR3 spans 17 amino acids. V was clipped by 6 bases and J by 0 bases; unmatched bases: 3.

This clone has a single count. The chain couples TRBV5-1 to TRBJ2-2; D is unresolved. The CDR3 runs 13 residues. CDR1 and CDR2 from the germline V gene are SGHRS and YFSETQ. The V end was cut by 2 bases, the J end by 4 bases, with 6 bases between. The CDR3 DNA sequence: TGCGCCAGCAGCTTTGCGGTCACCGGGGAGCTGTTTTTT. Its protein is CASSFAVTGELFF.

This clone was seen a handful of times. This rearrangement joins TRBV7-8 to TRBJ2-3; 7 bases agree with TRBD2. CDR3 length equals 17 residues. The V gene end was trimmed by 1 base and the J gene end by 6 bases; junction bases not matched to a gene: 13. Germline V lookup: CDR1 SGHVS, CDR2 FQNEAQ. CDR3 residues: CASSLDQTSNRWDTQYF. CDR3 bases: TGTGCCAGCAGCTTAGATCAGACTAGCAATCGGTGGGATACGCAGTATTTT.

This chain connects TRBV5-1 to TRBJ2-5; D is unresolved. V gave up 0 bases and J gave up 5 bases, with 11 bases separating them. The CDR3 loop spans 14 amino acids. Looked up from germline, CDR1 is SGHRS and CDR2 is YFSETQ. The CDR3 DNA follows: TGCGCCAGCAGCTTGGTTCTCGTGAGCGAGACCCAGTACTTC. The encoded protein is CASSLVLVSETQYF.

The gene calls are TRBV5-6 and TRBJ2-7; TRBD1 matches 10 bases. CDR3 length: 15 residues. The V gene end was trimmed by 4 bases and the J gene end by 1 base; junction bases not matched to a gene: 5. Germline CDR1 reads SGHDT; CDR2 reads YYEEEE. This CDR3 is CASSRRQGASYEQYF. CDR3 DNA: TGTGCCAGCAGCCGTCGACAGGGGGCATCCTACGAGCAGTACTTC.

This chain's CDR3 is CASRSDRPFLGYTF. For the CDR3, the DNA is TGTGCCAGCAGGTCAGACAGACCGTTCTTGGGCTACACCTTC. The rearrangement joins TRBV27 to TRBJ1-2; the D gene is possibly TRBD1 (5 bases). Per the germline V gene, CDR1 is MNHEY and CDR2 is SMNVEV (reference sequence). The CDR3 extends over 14 amino acids. Between the trimmed V and J ends, which lost 6 bases and 8 bases, there was a span of 19 bases.

The chain joins TRBV16 to TRBJ2-7, with a possible D match to TRBD2 (5 bases). V gave up 4 bases and J gave up 4 bases, with 20 bases separating them. Looked up from germline, CDR1 is KGHSY and CDR2 is FQNENV. There are 16 residues in the CDR3. CDR3 nucleotides: TGTGCCAGCAGCCCTCGTGTAGGACTTTCTCTTTACGAGCAGTACTTC. Encoded protein: CASSPRVGLSLYEQYF. The full variable domain, completed using reference TRBV16 and TRBJ2-7, is GEEVAQTPKHLVRGEGQKAKLYCAPIKGHSYVFWYQQVLKNEFKFLISFQNENVFDETGMPKERFSAKCLPNSPCSLEIQATKLEDSAVYFCASSPRVGLSLYEQYFGPGTRLTVT.

The CDR3 sequence is CASSLQGAWAGELFF. The CDR3 bases are TGTGCCAGCAGCCTCCAGGGGGCTTGGGCCGGGGAGCTGTTTTTT. V usage is TRBV9 and J usage is TRBJ2-2; the match to TRBD1 covers 8 bases. The V and J ends lost 4 bases and 6 bases, in that order; junction bases with no gene match: 8. This CDR3 spans 15 amino acids. Germline CDR1 is SGDLS and CDR2 is YYNGEE.

This chain joins TRBV7-6 and TRBJ2-2, with 12 bases lining up with TRBD2. The CDR3 runs to 19 residues. Germline values: CDR1 SGHVS, CDR2 FNYEAQ. With 5 bases clipped from V and 1 base from J, the junction kept 11 bases outside the gene matches. CDR3 coding DNA: TGTGCCAGCAGCCCCCTAGCGGGAGGGCCTTCTTTGAACACCGGGGAGCTGTTTTTT. This codes for CASSPLAGGPSLNTGELFF.

This clone was recorded only once. The chain links TRBV9 to TRBJ1-2; TRBD1 matches 10 bases. From germline, CDR1 is SGDLS and CDR2 YYNGEE. V lost 3 bases and J lost 4; bases outside the gene matches: 6. The CDR3 runs 15 residues. The CDR3 loop is CASSADRGHSYGYTF. DNA of the CDR3: TGTGCCAGCAGCGCCGACAGGGGGCACAGCTATGGCTACACCTTC.

The J gene is TRBJ2-7, the V gene TRBV6-1, with a tentative D call TRBD1 (5 bases). Trimming removed 1 base from V and 3 bases from J, with 16 bases in between. CDR3 length: 16 residues. Germline CDR1 MNHNS, CDR2 SASEGT. The CDR3 bases are TGTGCCAGCAGTGAAGAGGCAGGGTCCTCCTACTACGAGCAGTACTTC. It yields the protein CASSEEAGSSYYEQYF.

This clone occurred a few times. This chain links TRBV19 with TRBJ2-7, with D perhaps matching TRBD1 (5 bases). The CDR3 length is 14 residues. Per the germline V gene, CDR1 is LNHDA and CDR2 is SQIVND (reference sequence). V was shortened by 1 base and J by 2 bases, with 9 bases between the two germline ends. In DNA, the CDR3 is TGTGCCAGTAGTATAGGTCAGGGAACCTACGAGCAGTACTTC. This sequence encodes CASSIGQGTYEQYF.

Written as DNA, the CDR3 is TGTGCCAGCAGCCAAGATTGGACTAGCGGGGGTACCGGGGAGCTGTTTTTT. It encodes CASSQDWTSGGTGELFF. The genes are TRBV4-2 and TRBJ2-2; TRBD2 matches at 13 bases. Germline values: CDR1 LGHNA, CDR2 YNFKEQ. V lost 0 bases to trimming and J lost 5 bases; unmatched junction nucleotides: 3. The CDR3 contains 17 residues.